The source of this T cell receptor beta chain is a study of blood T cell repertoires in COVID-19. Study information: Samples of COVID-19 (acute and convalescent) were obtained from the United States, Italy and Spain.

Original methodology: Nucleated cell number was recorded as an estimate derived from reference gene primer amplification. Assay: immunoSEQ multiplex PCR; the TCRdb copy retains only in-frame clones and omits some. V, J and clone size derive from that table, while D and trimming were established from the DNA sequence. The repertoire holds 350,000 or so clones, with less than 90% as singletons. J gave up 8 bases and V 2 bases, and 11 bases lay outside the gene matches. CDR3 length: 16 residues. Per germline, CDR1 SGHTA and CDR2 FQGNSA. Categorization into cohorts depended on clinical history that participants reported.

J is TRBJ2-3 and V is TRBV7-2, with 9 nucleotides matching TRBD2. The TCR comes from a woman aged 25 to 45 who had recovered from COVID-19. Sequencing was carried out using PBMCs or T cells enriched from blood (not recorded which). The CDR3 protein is CASSLYLAGPHSTQYF. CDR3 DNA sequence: TGTGCCAGCAGCTTATACCTAGCGGGGCCACATAGTACGCAGTATTTT.